This passage covers 27 T cell receptor beta chains from one sample sequenced in a study of cytomegalovirus exposure and HLA in healthy donors. Data came from immunoSEQ multiplex PCR; TCRdb stores just in-frame clones and leaves some out. The sample has tens of thousands of clones; 90% to 96% are singletons. The sample comprised PBMCs. These receptors all stem from a woman in her late teens or twenties in good health and CMV-seronegative.

This chain links TRBV5-1 with TRBJ2-7; D possibly corresponds to TRBD2 (5 bases). The V and J ends lost 4 bases and 7 bases respectively, with 9 bases between them. Germline values: CDR1 SGHRS, CDR2 YFSETQ. The CDR3 spans 11 residues. The CDR3 DNA reads TGCGCCAGCAGCCAACTAGAGGAGCAGTACTTC. Translating gives CASSQLEEQYF.

This rearrangement joins TRBV28 to TRBJ2-1; no clear D gene. The V gene's germline CDR1 is MDHEN and CDR2 SYDVKM. The V end lost 8 bases, the J end lost 6 bases, and 14 bases lay between the germline ends. The CDR3 spans 13 residues. The CDR3 sequence: CASGPTPGNEQFF. CDR3 in DNA: TGTGCCAGCGGGCCCACCCCCGGCAATGAGCAGTTCTTC.

The chain employs TRBV25-1 and TRBJ1-5; D gene ambiguous. This CDR3 has 14 residues. Trimming stripped 5 bases from V and 2 bases from J, with 10 bases between. The germline gives CDR1 MGHDK, CDR2 SYGVNS. The CDR3 protein is CASSHPGRNQPQHF. The CDR3 DNA reads as TGTGCCAGCAGTCACCCGGGTCGCAATCAGCCCCAGCATTTT.

This rearrangement joins TRBV7-2 to TRBJ1-6; D is perhaps TRBD1 (6 bases). The CDR3 totals 16 residues. V was pared by 4 bases and J by 10 bases, with 20 bases between. Germline assignment: CDR1 SGHTA and CDR2 FQGNSA. CDR3 amino acids: CASSSPWGGAGSPLHF. CDR3 sequence (DNA): TGTGCCAGCAGCTCCCCCTGGGGGGGCGCTGGGTCACCCCTCCACTTT.

The rearrangement joins TRBV19 to TRBJ2-2; possibly TRBD1 for D (6 bases). The V end was cut by 6 bases, the J end by 3 bases, with 17 bases between. The CDR3 contains 16 residues. CDR1 is LNHDA and CDR2 is SQIVND in the germline V gene (reference sequence). The CDR3 sequence is CASRVGTPGDTGELFF. The CDR3 DNA reads TGTGCCAGTAGGGTGGGGACACCCGGGGACACCGGGGAGCTGTTTTTT.

The chain joins TRBV18 to TRBJ1-1; D ambiguous. This CDR3 has 16 residues. Germline-derived CDR1 and CDR2 are KGHSH and LQKENI. Trimming pared 0 bases from V and 1 base from J, leaving 12 bases between. The CDR3 here is CASSPPGGQKNTEAFF. CDR3 in DNA: TGTGCCAGCTCACCACCGGGAGGGCAGAAGAACACTGAAGCTTTCTTT. Looking up the rest from reference TRBV18 and TRBJ1-1 gives the full variable domain: NAGVMQNPRHLVRRRGQEARLRCSPMKGHSHVYWYRQLPEEGLKFMVYLQKENIIDESGMPKERFSAEFPKEGPSILRIQQVVRGDSAAYFCASSPPGGQKNTEAFFGQGTRLTVV.

This clone was seen only once. This chain connects TRBV28 to TRBJ1-3; 7 nucleotides agree with TRBD1. V gave up 5 bases and J gave up 6 bases; unmatched junction bases: 10. The CDR3 is 15 residues long. The germline gives CDR1 MDHEN, CDR2 SYDVKM. CDR3 sequence (DNA): TGTGCCAGCAGTCTCATGGCAGGGGGACAAAACACCATATATTTT. It specifies CASSLMAGGQNTIYF.

The V and J genes are TRBV6-6 and TRBJ1-5, with a weak D call TRBD1 (6 bases). Trimming pared 3 bases from V and 2 bases from J, leaving 8 bases between. Germline V gene data show CDR1 as MNHNY and CDR2 as SVGAGI (reference sequence). This CDR3 comprises 14 residues. In DNA, the CDR3 is TGTGCCAGCAGTTATGAGGGGGGCAATCAGCCCCAGCATTTT. This sequence encodes CASSYEGGNQPQHF.

In this sample, this clone turned up once. V and J are TRBV19 and TRBJ2-7, with D perhaps matching TRBD1 (6 bases). Germline V gene data show CDR1 as LNHDA and CDR2 as SQIVND (reference sequence). The V gene lost 6 bases and the J gene lost 2 bases, with 11 bases spanning the gap. The CDR3 length is 13 residues. The CDR3 region has the DNA TGTGCCAGTAGCCGACAGGCCCCCTACGAGCAGTACTTC. Translated: CASSRQAPYEQYF.

This clone showed up just a few times. The chain recombines TRBV10-3 with TRBJ2-3, with a possible D match to TRBD1 (6 bases). V was clipped by 6 bases and J by 1 base, with 14 bases between them. The CDR3 totals 15 residues. Germline CDR1 and CDR2: ENHRY and SYGVKD. In nucleotides, the CDR3 is TGTGCCATCAGAAACACAGGGTTTGGCACAGATACGCAGTATTTT. This sequence encodes CAIRNTGFGTDTQYF.

The J gene is TRBJ2-1, the V gene TRBV15; TRBD1 might be the D (6 bases). The germline V gene has CDR1 LNHNV and CDR2 YYDKDF (reference sequence). The CDR3 runs 18 residues. Between the trimmed V and J ends, which lost 2 bases and 4 bases, there was a span of 21 bases. Written as DNA, the CDR3 is TGTGCCACCAGCAGACCCGAGGGGGTCCCCAGTCAGTACAATGAGCAGTTCTTC. It specifies CATSRPEGVPSQYNEQFF.

V and J are TRBV25-1 and TRBJ1-5; tentatively, D is TRBD1 (5 bases). V lost 5 bases and J lost 0, with 8 bases in between. Looked up from germline, CDR1 is MGHDK and CDR2 is SYGVNS. The CDR3 loop spans 14 amino acids. CDR3 protein: CASSLGPSNQPQHF. The CDR3 bases are TGTGCCAGCAGTTTGGGGCCTAGCAATCAGCCCCAGCATTTT.

This chain links TRBV7-2 with TRBJ2-1; 15 nucleotides line up with TRBD2. With V trimmed by 5 bases and J by 15 bases, 8 bases remained unmatched. CDR1 and CDR2 (germline): SGHTA, FQGNSA. The CDR3 totals 14 residues. CDR3 sequence reads: CASSSGLAGGSLFF. CDR3 nucleotides: TGTGCCAGCAGCAGTGGACTAGCGGGAGGGTCTCTGTTCTTC.

The chain recombines TRBV2 with TRBJ1-3; D ambiguous. V was cut by 6 bases and J by 0 bases, with 12 bases left in between. There are 15 residues in the CDR3. CDR1 SNHLY and CDR2 FYNNEI come from the germline V gene. Here the CDR3 DNA reads TGTGCCAGCAGGAATTCAGGTAGCTCTGGAAACACCATATATTTT. Translation gives CASRNSGSSGNTIYF.

The V gene is TRBV4-3, the J gene TRBJ2-1, with TRBD2 matching over 10 bases. V dropped 0 bases and J dropped 10; count of bases not matched to a gene: 6. Germline CDR1 and CDR2: LGHNA and YSLEER. The CDR3 contains 15 residues. The CDR3: CASSQEGTSAREQFF. The CDR3 DNA reads TGCGCCAGCAGCCAAGAGGGGACTAGCGCAAGGGAGCAGTTCTTC.

V gene TRBV7-9 combines with J gene TRBJ1-1; TRBD1 matches at 10 bases. V was pared by 1 base and J by 4 bases, with 6 bases of the junction left unmatched. The CDR3 covers 16 residues. CDR1 and CDR2 from the germline V gene are SEHNR and FQNEAQ (reference sequence). The CDR3 loop is CASSLGQGAFGTEAFF. The CDR3 region has the DNA TGTGCCAGCAGCTTAGGACAGGGGGCGTTCGGCACTGAAGCTTTCTTT.

The chain combines TRBV7-2 with TRBJ2-2, with D perhaps matching TRBD2 (6 bases). The germline V and J ends were trimmed by 2 bases and 6 bases, with 13 bases remaining between them. Germline-derived CDR1 and CDR2 are SGHTA and FQGNSA. The CDR3 sequence is 15 residues long. CDR3 amino acids: CASSLWLALAGELFF. CDR3 DNA sequence: TGTGCCAGCAGCTTATGGCTAGCGTTGGCCGGGGAGCTGTTTTTT. The full variable domain, its missing parts supplied by reference TRBV7-2 and TRBJ2-2, is GAGVSQSPSNKVTEKGKDVELRCDPISGHTALYWYRQSLGQGLEFLIYFQGNSAPDKSGLPSDRFSAERTGGSVSTLTIQRTQQEDSAVYLCASSLWLALAGELFFGEGSRLTVL.

The rearrangement links TRBV7-8 to TRBJ1-2, with D tentatively TRBD1 (5 bases). The germline V gene has CDR1 SGHVS and CDR2 FQNEAQ. The CDR3 length is 12 residues. The V and J ends lost 11 bases and 2 bases respectively, with 12 bases between them. Written as DNA, the CDR3 is TGTGCCGGGAGGGACCTCAACTATGGCTACACCTTC. Amino acid sequence: CAGRDLNYGYTF.

J is TRBJ1-1 and V is TRBV18; no reliable D call. Germline values: CDR1 KGHSH, CDR2 LQKENI. V gave up 4 bases and J gave up 4 bases, with 19 bases separating them. This CDR3 has 16 amino acids. The CDR3 region has the DNA TGTGCCAGCTCACAGAAGCGCGACTACCATGGCACTGAAGCTTTCTTT. Its protein is CASSQKRDYHGTEAFF.

The rearrangement links TRBV5-4 to TRBJ2-1, with a possible D match to TRBD2 (5 bases). Germline V gene data show CDR1 as SGHNT and CDR2 as YYREEE (reference sequence). The CDR3 spans 16 residues. V was trimmed by 6 bases and J by 0 bases, leaving 16 bases between them. The CDR3 loop reads CASTGGADSSYNEQFF. The CDR3, as DNA: TGTGCCAGCACCGGAGGAGCGGATAGCTCCTACAATGAGCAGTTCTTC. The whole variable domain, filled in from reference TRBV5-4 and TRBJ2-1, reads ETGVTQSPTHLIKTRGQQVTLRCSSQSGHNTVSWYQQALGQGPQFIFQYYREEENGRGNFPPRFSGLQFPNYSSELNVNALELDDSALYLCASTGGADSSYNEQFFGPGTRLTVL.

The CDR3: CASSPLGGGTYNEQFF. The DNA for the CDR3 is TGTGCCAGCAGCCCCCTTGGTGGGGGCACCTACAATGAGCAGTTCTTC. The chain is built from TRBV9 and TRBJ2-1; TRBD1 might be the D (6 bases). Germline assignment: CDR1 SGDLS and CDR2 YYNGEE. V dropped 4 bases and J dropped 2 bases, with 16 bases sitting between them. The CDR3 has 16 amino acids.

The CDR3 DNA reads as TGTGCCAGCAGCCGACTAGCGGGAGTGGCCTACGAGCAGTACTTC. It translates to CASSRLAGVAYEQYF. The chain has TRBV28 and TRBJ2-7; the match to TRBD2 covers 12 bases. CDR3 length: 15 residues. J was trimmed by 2 bases and V by 6 bases; bases with no gene match: 5. Germline assignment: CDR1 MDHEN and CDR2 SYDVKM.

The rearrangement uses TRBV7-2 and TRBJ2-2; 8 bases agree with TRBD1. In germline, CDR1 is SGHTA, CDR2 FQGNSA. CDR3 length equals 15 residues. The V segment lost 6 bases and the J segment 5 bases; nucleotides outside the gene matches: 8. The CDR3 DNA reads as TGTGCCAGCAGGATGACAGGGGATGGGACCGGGGAGCTGTTTTTT. As protein: CASRMTGDGTGELFF.

The chain has TRBV5-1 and TRBJ2-1; the match to TRBD1 covers 8 bases. V dropped 4 bases and J dropped 7; count of bases not matched to a gene: 10. Per germline, CDR1 SGHRS and CDR2 YFSETQ. The CDR3 runs to 15 residues. CDR3 in DNA: TGCGCCAGCAGCCACCCAATCGGACAGGGTAATGAGCAGTTCTTC. It codes for CASSHPIGQGNEQFF.

V usage is TRBV13 and J usage is TRBJ1-4, with 9 bases that match TRBD1. J lost 7 bases, V lost 4 bases, and 7 bases had no gene match. Germline assignment: CDR1 PRHDT and CDR2 FYEKMQ (reference sequence). This CDR3 comprises 15 residues. The CDR3 loop reads CASSSWGQGSEKLFF. The CDR3, as DNA: TGTGCCAGCAGCTCTTGGGGACAGGGTAGTGAAAAACTGTTTTTT.

The chain joins TRBV27 to TRBJ2-5; TRBD2 matches 7 bases. V lost 4 bases, J lost 7 bases, and 3 bases stayed unmatched. The CDR3 loop spans 12 amino acids. Looked up from germline, CDR1 is MNHEY and CDR2 is SMNVEV (reference sequence). The CDR3 DNA reads TGTGCCAGCAGTTCCGGGGGGAGGACCCAGTACTTC. Translation gives CASSSGGRTQYF.

V is TRBV28 and J is TRBJ2-1, with D possibly being TRBD2 (6 bases). Germline V gene lookup returns CDR1 MDHEN and CDR2 SYDVKM. This CDR3 has 16 amino acids. Trimming removed 5 bases at V and 5 bases at J, with 19 bases between. CDR3: CASSPYTDPGDNEQFF. CDR3 bases: TGTGCCAGCAGTCCCTACACCGACCCGGGAGACAATGAGCAGTTCTTC.